These 29 T cell receptor beta chains were all obtained from the same sample, sequenced in a study of T-cell reconstitution after alpha-beta-depleted transplantation in children. Preparation of the TCRbeta library was carried out with unique molecular identifiers. A single record per CDR3 protein comes from TCRdb applying MiXCR to the PCR reads. Of 85,000 to 120,000 distinct CDR3 sequences listed, about 6% were seen once; the top ten hold 5.5% to 7%. The sample in question was PBMCs, mostly from graft donor cells, obtained 60 days after TCRalphabeta/CD19-depleted stem cell transplant. Receptor source: a female patient aged 2 to 10 who had a stem cell transplant for Fanconi anemia, so the T cells may come from the graft donor.

The V call is TRBV5-1, the J call TRBJ2-7; 10 nucleotides agree with TRBD2. The CDR3 extends over 18 amino acids. V shed 4 bases and J 0 bases; nucleotides not matched to a gene: 13. Germline CDR1 SGHRS, CDR2 YFSETQ. The CDR3 loop is CASSLRGSGRRSSYEQYF. In DNA form, the CDR3 reads TGCGCCAGCAGCCTGCGTGGTAGCGGGAGGCGGAGCTCCTACGAGCAGTACTTC.

This clonotype was seen at least ten times. The CDR3 DNA follows: TGTGCCAGCAGGGGGGCCCCCTACGAGCAGTACTTC. Its translation: CASRGAPYEQYF. This chain joins TRBV28 and TRBJ2-7; D is perhaps TRBD1 (6 bases). The V end lost 6 bases, the J end lost 2 bases, and 8 bases lay between the germline ends. Germline CDR1 is MDHEN and CDR2 is SYDVKM. CDR3 length: 12 amino acids. The entire variable domain, with the rest obtained from reference TRBV28 and TRBJ2-7, is as follows: DVKVTQSSRYLVKRTGEKVFLECVQDMDHENMFWYRQDPGLGLRLIYFSYDVKMKEKGDIPEGYSVSREKKERFSLILESASTNQTSMYLCASRGAPYEQYFGPGTRLTVT.

This chain links TRBV12-3 or TRBV12-4 with TRBJ2-5, with D hard to call. The V and J ends lost 3 bases and 5 bases respectively, with 4 bases between them. The CDR3 loop spans 11 amino acids. Here the CDR3 DNA reads TGTGCCAGCAGTTTCATTGAGACCCAGTACTTC. Translated: CASSFIETQYF.

This clonotype was seen ten or more times. The chain is built from TRBV7-9 and TRBJ2-1; no clear D gene. V was trimmed by 3 bases and J by 8 bases, leaving 14 bases between them. Germline loops: CDR1 SEHNR, CDR2 FQNEAQ (reference sequence). The CDR3 has 14 amino acids. The CDR3 protein is CASSFQQAVHEQFF. The CDR3 bases are TGTGCCAGCAGCTTTCAGCAGGCGGTGCATGAGCAGTTCTTC.

The chain carries TRBV20-1 and TRBJ2-5; D gene uncertain. This CDR3 spans 12 amino acids. Germline lookup yields CDR1 DFQATT and CDR2 SNEGSKA (reference sequence). Trimming removed 1 base from V and 4 bases from J, with 7 bases in between. The CDR3 DNA reads TGCAGTGCTAGAGGAAGGGTAGAGACCCAGTACTTC. It is translated as CSARGRVETQYF.

V usage is TRBV20-1 and J usage is TRBJ2-7, with a possible D match to TRBD2 (6 bases). Looked up from germline, CDR1 is DFQATT and CDR2 is SNEGSKA (reference sequence). The germline V and J ends were trimmed by 3 bases and 2 bases, with 11 bases remaining between them. The CDR3 sequence is 13 residues long. The CDR3 DNA sequence: TGCAGTGCTAGCGTGACGGGGGCCTACGAGCAGTACTTC. This sequence encodes CSASVTGAYEQYF.

This clonotype was found once. As DNA, the CDR3 is TGTGCCAGCTCACCTGGGGCCAACGTCCTGACTTTC. Translating gives CASSPGANVLTF. The chain joins TRBV18 to TRBJ2-6; no firm D call. Between the trimmed V and J ends, which lost 3 bases and 3 bases, there was a span of 0 bases. CDR1 and CDR2 from the germline V gene are KGHSH and LQKENI. This CDR3 comprises 12 residues.

This clonotype was found many times. The chain couples TRBV5-5 to TRBJ2-7; no clear D. The V gene's germline CDR1 is SGHKS and CDR2 YYEKEE (reference sequence). This CDR3 contains 16 residues. V lost 5 bases and J lost 3, with 21 bases in between. CDR3 region: CASRTVPGLGFYEQYF. The CDR3 coding sequence is TGTGCCAGCAGAACCGTCCCGGGCCTGGGGTTCTACGAGCAGTACTTC.

CDR3 in DNA: TGTGCCAGCTCACCACCACCAGATACGCAGTATTTT. Residues: CASSPPPDTQYF. This chain connects TRBV18 to TRBJ2-3; no reliable D call. Per the germline V gene, CDR1 is KGHSH and CDR2 is LQKENI. V shed 0 bases and J shed 4 bases, with 2 bases lying between them. The CDR3 is 12 residues long.

Note on this clonotype: At one end, the junction sequence differs from germline, possibly due to a read error. The chain carries TRBV20-1 and TRBJ2-7, with 8 bases identical to TRBD2. This CDR3 comprises 17 residues. CDR1 is DFQATT, CDR2 SNEGSKA, per germline (reference sequence). CDR3 coding DNA: TGCTGTGCTAGAGGGGAGGGGACTAGTTTGTTTACCTACGAGCAGTACTTC. Its translation: CCARGEGTSLFTYEQYF.

This clonotype came up many times. This chain uses TRBV12-3 or TRBV12-4 with TRBJ1-5, with 7 bases that match TRBD1. This CDR3 comprises 16 residues. V gave up 1 base and J gave up 5 bases; unmatched junction bases: 8. CDR3 sequence reads: CASSLGRGGWDQPQHF. The DNA for the CDR3 is TGTGCCAGCAGTTTAGGCCGAGGGGGCTGGGATCAGCCCCAGCATTTT.

This clonotype was counted at least ten times. This chain connects TRBV5-1 to TRBJ2-2, with D tentatively TRBD2 (6 bases). The V and J ends lost 2 bases and 5 bases respectively, with 10 bases between them. The CDR3 totals 14 residues. CDR1 is SGHRS, CDR2 YFSETQ, per germline. DNA for the CDR3: TGCGCCAGCAGCTTCGTTGGGGGGACCGGGGAGCTGTTTTTT. It specifies CASSFVGGTGELFF.

V gene TRBV7-2 combines with J gene TRBJ2-7; TRBD2 matches 10 bases. Germline trimming cut 3 bases from V and 2 bases from J; bases unmatched to any gene: 4. The CDR3 length is 15 residues. The germline CDR1 and CDR2 sequences are SGHTA and FQGNSA. In DNA form, the CDR3 reads TGTGCCAGCAGCTTCGGACTAGCGGTGACCTACGAGCAGTACTTC. Translation gives CASSFGLAVTYEQYF. The full variable domain, completed using reference TRBV7-2 and TRBJ2-7, is GAGVSQSPSNKVTEKGKDVELRCDPISGHTALYWYRQSLGQGLEFLIYFQGNSAPDKSGLPSDRFSAERTGGSVSTLTIQRTQQEDSAVYLCASSFGLAVTYEQYFGPGTRLTVT.

This clonotype has just a few counts. This chain uses TRBV21-1 with TRBJ2-2; the tabulated D call, TRBD2, remains unverified against the DNA. TRBV21-1 is flagged as a pseudogene. The CDR3 runs to 17 residues. The CDR3 coding sequence is TGTGCCAGCAGCAAAGTTTGGCTAGCGGGGGACACCGGGGAGCTGTTTTTT. Its translation is CASSKVWLAGDTGELFF.

In its sample, this clonotype was seen many times. The V and J genes are TRBV20-1 and TRBJ2-1, with 10 nucleotides matching TRBD2. CDR3 length equals 15 residues. CDR1 is DFQATT, CDR2 SNEGSKA, per germline (reference sequence). After removal of 3 bases from V and 8 bases from J, the junction contained 10 bases not matched to a gene. The CDR3 region has the DNA TGCAGTGCTAGTAACCCGAGGACTAGCGGCTATGAGCAGTTCTTC. Translating gives CSASNPRTSGYEQFF.

The chain recombines TRBV7-2 with TRBJ2-1, with 8 bases that match TRBD1. The CDR3 covers 15 residues. From germline, CDR1 is SGHTA and CDR2 FQGNSA. V dropped 4 bases and J dropped 8; count of bases not matched to a gene: 10. The CDR3 reads CASSYRTGIGYEQFF. In DNA, the CDR3 is TGTGCCAGCAGCTATAGGACAGGGATCGGCTATGAGCAGTTCTTC.

This clonotype has a count of ten or more. This chain uses TRBV10-3 with TRBJ2-3; D is ambiguous. Trimming removed 6 bases from V and 3 bases from J, with 7 bases in between. CDR1 is ENHRY and CDR2 is SYGVKD in the germline V gene. This CDR3 has 12 residues. The CDR3 DNA follows: TGTGCCATCAGGACCATAACAGATACGCAGTATTTT. It encodes CAIRTITDTQYF.

This clonotype showed up many times. The gene calls are TRBV9 and TRBJ2-2; tentative D call: TRBD2 (7 bases). The CDR3 covers 15 residues. V was clipped by 2 bases and J by 3 bases, with 11 bases between them. Germline V gives CDR1 SGDLS, CDR2 YYNGEE. The CDR3 sequence is CASSVLGGHTGELFF. Here the CDR3 DNA reads TGTGCCAGCAGCGTCTTGGGGGGGCACACCGGGGAGCTGTTTTTT. Full variable domain (missing parts from reference TRBV9 and TRBJ2-2): DSGVTQTPKHLITATGQRVTLRCSPRSGDLSVYWYQQSLDQGLQFLIQYYNGEERAKGNILERFSAQQFPDLHSELNLSSLELGDSALYFCASSVLGGHTGELFFGEGSRLTVL.

This clonotype was detected many times. This chain links TRBV7-8 with TRBJ2-1, with D perhaps assigned TRBD1 or TRBD2 (6 bases each). The CDR3 sequence is 15 residues long. From germline, CDR1 is SGHVS and CDR2 FQNEAQ. V lost 6 bases and J 15 bases, leaving 27 bases between the germline ends. The CDR3 sequence is CASRPSGVVGAVGFF. The CDR3 DNA reads as TGTGCCAGCAGACCCTCGGGGGTGGTGGGGGCGGTCGGGTTCTTC.

This clonotype has a count of ten or more. The chain employs TRBV5-1 and TRBJ2-2; possibly TRBD1 for D (5 bases). The V and J ends lost 1 base and 3 bases respectively, with 10 bases between them. The CDR3 runs 15 residues. The germline gives CDR1 SGHRS, CDR2 YFSETQ. CDR3 sequence: CASSLTGRDTGELFF. The CDR3 bases are TGCGCCAGCAGCTTGACAGGAAGAGACACCGGGGAGCTGTTTTTT.

This clonotype has ten or more counts. The chain uses TRBV28 and TRBJ2-5; TRBD1 matches 9 bases. V lost 4 bases to trimming and J lost 4 bases; unmatched junction nucleotides: 19. Germline V gene lookup returns CDR1 MDHEN and CDR2 SYDVKM. The CDR3 loop spans 19 amino acids. The CDR3 region is CASSSHRGRKSGEGETQYF. CDR3 DNA: TGTGCCAGCAGTTCTCACAGGGGGCGTAAATCGGGTGAAGGAGAGACCCAGTACTTC.

In this sample, this clonotype turned up many times. The chain is built from TRBV29-1 and TRBJ2-1, with 8 nucleotides matching TRBD1. Germline V lookup: CDR1 SQVTM, CDR2 ANQGSEA. This CDR3 region has 14 residues. With V trimmed by 5 bases and J by 4 bases, 7 bases remained unmatched. The CDR3 reads CSVFPGQGYNEQFF. The CDR3 coding sequence is TGCAGCGTTTTTCCCGGACAGGGTTACAATGAGCAGTTCTTC.

This clonotype has ten or more counts. The chain recombines TRBV5-1 with TRBJ2-7; weak D call: TRBD1 (5 bases). Looked up from germline, CDR1 is SGHRS and CDR2 is YFSETQ. Trimming shortened V by 5 bases and J by 4 bases, and 22 bases separated the two germline ends. This CDR3 is built from 16 residues. This CDR3 is CASRFRPGQGIYEQYF. Written as DNA, the CDR3 is TGCGCCAGCAGGTTCCGACCAGGGCAGGGAATTTACGAGCAGTACTTC.

This clonotype was seen repeatedly, ten times or more. The gene calls are TRBV29-1 and TRBJ2-5; 7 bases match TRBD1. The CDR3 contains 12 residues. Losses at the gene ends were 6 bases for V and 3 bases for J; bases not matched to a gene: 4. CDR1 and CDR2 (germline): SQVTM, ANQGSEA. CDR3 bases: TGCAGCGTCCGTCAGGGGGAAGAGACCCAGTACTTC. Its translation is CSVRQGEETQYF. Full variable domain (remainder filled in from reference TRBV29-1 and TRBJ2-5): SAVISQKPSRDICQRGTSLTIQCQVDSQVTMMFWYRQQPGQSLTLIATANQGSEATYESGFVIDKFPISRPNLTFSTLTVSNMSPEDSSIYLCSVRQGEETQYFGPGTRLLVL.

In its sample, this clonotype was seen many times. The chain uses TRBV29-1 and TRBJ2-5, with 7 bases matching TRBD1. Germline assignment: CDR1 SQVTM and CDR2 ANQGSEA. V gave up 6 bases and J gave up 0 bases; unmatched junction bases: 1. CDR3 length equals 12 residues. The CDR3 protein is CSVGTDQETQYF. The CDR3 DNA reads as TGCAGCGTGGGGACAGACCAAGAGACCCAGTACTTC.

This clonotype came up many times. The chain employs TRBV28 and TRBJ2-1; D perhaps matches TRBD2 (6 bases). The CDR3 totals 15 residues. CDR1 is MDHEN, CDR2 SYDVKM, per germline. V shed 3 bases and J shed 0 bases, with 9 bases lying between them. Here the CDR3 reads CASSFPGGSYNEQFF. DNA for the CDR3: TGTGCCAGCAGTTTTCCCGGGGGCTCCTACAATGAGCAGTTCTTC.

This clonotype was seen only a few times. The V call is TRBV28, the J call TRBJ1-1; 10 bases are a match to TRBD1. CDR1 is MDHEN, CDR2 SYDVKM, per germline. This CDR3 spans 15 amino acids. V shed 2 bases and J 4 bases; nucleotides not matched to a gene: 4. This CDR3 is CASSLRQGAGTEAFF. The CDR3, as DNA: TGTGCCAGCAGTTTACGACAGGGGGCAGGCACTGAAGCTTTCTTT.

This clonotype was detected ten times or more. The CDR3 reads CSARNRDYGYTF. The CDR3 bases are TGCAGTGCTAGAAACAGGGACTATGGCTACACCTTC. The J gene is TRBJ1-2, the V gene TRBV20-1; D is perhaps TRBD1 (6 bases). Looked up from germline, CDR1 is DFQATT and CDR2 is SNEGSKA (reference sequence). V was shortened by 2 bases and J by 3 bases, with 7 bases between the two germline ends. This CDR3 is 12 amino acids long.

This clonotype was seen at least ten times. The CDR3 DNA reads as TGCAGCGTTGGACAACAGAGCAACTCTGGAAACACCATATATTTT. Protein sequence: CSVGQQSNSGNTIYF. This chain joins TRBV29-1 and TRBJ1-3; D unclear. From germline, CDR1 is SQVTM and CDR2 ANQGSEA. Trimming removed 4 bases from V and 0 bases from J, with 13 bases in between. This CDR3 is 15 amino acids long. Variable domain in full (rest from reference TRBV29-1 and TRBJ1-3): SAVISQKPSRDICQRGTSLTIQCQVDSQVTMMFWYRQQPGQSLTLIATANQGSEATYESGFVIDKFPISRPNLTFSTLTVSNMSPEDSSIYLCSVGQQSNSGNTIYFGEGSWLTVV.